Each of the 11 T cell receptor beta chains below was sequenced from the same sample in a study of glioma-infiltrating T cells after dendritic cell vaccination. Assay used: immunoSEQ multiplex PCR; TCRdb lists only in-frame clones, some missing. The repertoire has 50,000 to 80,000 clones, around 83% of them found once; the top ten carry over 9%. Sample: blood, taken before dendritic cell vaccination. The source is a human donor with glioblastoma.

A few counts support this clone. This rearrangement joins TRBV9 to TRBJ1-3; 7 bases agree with TRBD1. Germline V gene lookup returns CDR1 SGDLS and CDR2 YYNGEE. Trimming at V came to 3 bases and at J to 4 bases, leaving 4 bases not matched to a gene. The CDR3 is 14 amino acids. Written as DNA, the CDR3 is TGTGCCAGCAGCGGCAGGGGGGCAGGAAACACCATATATTTT. Translating gives CASSGRGAGNTIYF.

Only one count was recorded for this clone. The rearrangement links TRBV11-2 to TRBJ1-1; 7 bases are shared with TRBD1. Germline-derived CDR1 and CDR2 are SGHAT and FQNNGV. The CDR3 contains 13 residues. Germline trimming cut 5 bases from V and 8 bases from J; bases unmatched to any gene: 8. In nucleotides, the CDR3 is TGTGCCAGCAGCACAACGACAGGGACCGAAGCTTTCTTT. Amino acid sequence: CASSTTTGTEAFF.

This chain uses TRBV28 with TRBJ1-1; 11 nucleotides align to TRBD1. Germline CDR1 and CDR2: MDHEN and SYDVKM. The CDR3 contains 15 residues. V dropped 5 bases and J dropped 5; count of bases not matched to a gene: 7. The CDR3 bases are TGTGCCAGCAGTCCATCGGGACAGGGGGGGACTGAAGCTTTCTTT. The encoded protein is CASSPSGQGGTEAFF.

The chain combines TRBV5-1 with TRBJ2-3; 7 positions agree with TRBD1. The CDR3 contains 14 residues. Losses at the gene ends were 4 bases for V and 5 bases for J; bases not matched to a gene: 7. Per the germline V gene, CDR1 is SGHRS and CDR2 is YFSETQ. The chain's CDR3 is CASSLNRGGDTQYF. The CDR3, as DNA: TGCGCCAGCAGCCTCAACAGGGGTGGAGATACGCAGTATTTT.

The chain recombines TRBV19 with TRBJ1-2; 7 bases agree with TRBD1. Germline lookup yields CDR1 LNHDA and CDR2 SQIVND (reference sequence). This CDR3 has 12 residues. The trim removed 9 bases at V and 2 bases at J, leaving 3 bases unmatched. The CDR3 bases are TGTGCCAGCTCGGGACAGAACTATGGCTACACCTTC. As protein: CASSGQNYGYTF.

The genes are TRBV5-1 and TRBJ1-2; a possible D gene is TRBD1 (5 bases). The V gene lost 3 bases and the J gene lost 8 bases, with 11 bases spanning the gap. This CDR3 spans 12 amino acids. In germline, CDR1 is SGHRS, CDR2 YFSETQ. The CDR3 spells CASSSQGGGYTF. In nucleotides, the CDR3 is TGCGCCAGCAGCTCGCAGGGTGGCGGCTACACCTTC.

This rearrangement joins TRBV19 to TRBJ1-1, with 8 nucleotides matching TRBD1. In germline, CDR1 is LNHDA, CDR2 SQIVND (reference sequence). V lost 3 bases, J lost 4 bases, and 4 bases stayed unmatched. The CDR3 totals 14 residues. This CDR3 is CASSITGGTTEAFF. DNA for the CDR3: TGTGCCAGTAGTATCACAGGGGGGACCACTGAAGCTTTCTTT.

The chain has TRBV13 and TRBJ1-1; TRBD1 aligns across 8 bases. CDR1 and CDR2 from the germline V gene are PRHDT and FYEKMQ (reference sequence). The V segment lost 5 bases and the J segment 5 bases; nucleotides outside the gene matches: 10. This CDR3 region has 15 residues. The CDR3 DNA sequence: TGTGCCAGCAGCATTACGGACAGGGAGGCAACTGAAGCTTTCTTT. Its translation: CASSITDREATEAFF. Looking up the rest from reference TRBV13 and TRBJ1-1 gives the full variable domain: AAGVIQSPRHLIKEKRETATLKCYPIPRHDTVYWYQQGPGQDPQFLISFYEKMQSDKGSIPDRFSAQQFSDYHSELNMSSLELGDSALYFCASSITDREATEAFFGQGTRLTVV.

This clone was counted a few times. The chain joins TRBV5-4 to TRBJ1-2, with D maybe TRBD1 (5 bases). Germline CDR1 reads SGHNT; CDR2 reads YYREEE (reference sequence). The CDR3 is 15 residues long. V lost 2 bases and J lost 5, with 16 bases in between. The CDR3 spells CASSFDLAGGYGYTF. CDR3 nucleotides: TGTGCCAGCAGCTTTGATCTCGCGGGGGGTTATGGCTACACCTTC.

This clone was found once. The genes are TRBV10-3 and TRBJ2-7; D remains unclear. V gave up 2 bases and J gave up 2 bases, with 10 bases separating them. Germline lookup yields CDR1 ENHRY and CDR2 SYGVKD. The CDR3 sequence is 14 residues long. Written as DNA, the CDR3 is TGTGCCATCAGTGAGGGAGTAATACCCTACGAGCAGTACTTC. Residues: CAISEGVIPYEQYF.

The chain is built from TRBV14 and TRBJ2-7, with D uncertain. V lost 1 base and J 9 bases, leaving 13 bases between the germline ends. The CDR3 has 13 residues. Germline CDR1 reads SGHDN; CDR2 reads FVKESK. The CDR3 nucleotides are TGTGCCAGCAGCCAAGTACCCCTCCAAGCGCAGTACTTC. Amino acids: CASSQVPLQAQYF.